This T cell receptor beta chain was sequenced in a study of shared clonotypes between healthy human individuals (dated by TCRdb to between 2020 and 2021). For context, the study as a whole: The cohort included three men and a couple of women between 18 and 49 years of age. Per donor, three plates each were used for CD4 naive and CD4 memory, two for CD8 naive, and one for CD8 memory. Blood TCR repertoires of a handful of healthy adults were deeply sequenced to estimate repertoire size and the extent of clonotype sharing between individuals. To increase sequencing depth and limit assay-specific biases, TCR repertoire library preparation and sequencing were carried out by different laboratories using diverse techniques. Leukapheresis yielded between about 0.9 and 9.5 billion PBMCs per donor.

Using the deep immunoSEQ assay, multiplex PCR amplified TCR CDR3 regions from genomic DNA. Extracted genomic DNA from each cell subset was spread evenly across all wells of several immunoSEQ 96-well plates, with each plate serving as a replicate. Each replicate PCR for sorted subsets received 150 to 250 ng genomic DNA, equal to about 29,000 T cell genomes. Purified libraries were quantified with a Qubit 3.0 fluorometer, sized on a Bioanalyzer 2100, and re-quantified with the KAPA Library Quantification kit. Every immunoSEQ 96-well plate was sequenced on a separate single-read 150-cycle Illumina NextSeq 550 flow cell. On the study's bioinformatics: Because the immunoSEQ output included only junctional sequences and no quality scores, the filtering could not be the same as the filtering used for full-length reads. To assign V/J genes and CDR3, sequences were annotated against IMGT germline references using PyIR, a Python wrapper for IgBLAST v1.9. Reads were removed for weak V/J assignments (E-value above 1e-6), missing CDR3, stop codons, out-of-frame junctions, or ambiguous translated residues. V3J clonotypes were defined as sequences sharing an identical inferred V gene, J gene, and CDR3 amino acid sequence. Percentage overlap between repertoires was computed as shared unique clonotypes divided by the size of the smaller repertoire. Three approaches were used to assess repertoire richness: RTK rarefaction, the Chao1 estimator, and Recon v2.1 estimates of unobserved clonotypes. Generation probabilities for all TCRbeta clonotypes obtained by the gDNA method from a handful of donors were computed using OLGA. TCRdb retrieved this table from immuneACCESS and kept in-frame rearrangements only. Not all clones are present; in checked studies, unresolved V genes account for under half, and no reason is known for the remainder. D and trimming were read from the DNA, whereas the V and J calls and clone size are those reported in that table. Present in this sample are 2 million to 2.5 million clones, around 95% of which were seen just once. The ten biggest clones cover around 0.13% of the sample.

Donors were healthy HIV-negative adults with no recently reported acute infections or vaccinations. Every donor was a Caucasian adult residing in Nashville, Tennessee, USA. CD4+ T cells were enriched through magnetic negative selection, after which naive cells were positively selected on CD45RA and the remaining negative fraction served as the memory subset. After blood collection by leukapheresis, PBMCs were isolated using Ficoll-Histopaque density gradient centrifugation and then cryopreserved in the vapor phase of liquid nitrogen. Analytical flow cytometry was used to check the purity and quantity of every magnetically sorted T cell population. Genomic DNA was isolated from every sorted fraction and measured by UV absorbance on a Nanodrop 2000c. Note on this clone: The specificity of this receptor is unknown. The input lacks base qualities; no much larger clone sits a single base away.

Overall study outcomes, separate from this receptor: Compared with non-shared clonotypes, the clonotypes found in all four sorted-subset donors had higher generation probabilities. The genetic and exposure-history diversity represented was limited by the small number of donors. Based on pairwise subsampling, the degree of clonotype sharing among donors was expected to be affected by sequencing depth. Incomplete sequencing was indicated by rarefaction of sorted-subset datasets, despite the large sequencing depth. Sampling was restricted to blood, and TCR repertoires in tissues likely differ from the TCR repertoires found in blood. Sharing across a handful of donors was observed for approximately 5% of naive CD4, less than 4% of naive CD8, 2.3% of memory CD4, and around 0.42% of memory CD8 clonotypes. Naive subsets generally had larger estimated clonotype richness than memory subsets did.

After removal of 6 bases from V and 7 bases from J, the junction retains 13 bases not matched to a gene. The germline V gene encodes CDR1 KGHSH and CDR2 LQKENI. The CDR3 has 17 amino acids, counting the end cysteine and phenylalanine. Only the CDR3 DNA stays, 51 bases, in frame from base 1. Rearrangement joined TRBV18 to TRBJ2-2, with 11 middle bases fitting TRBD2. Material for sequencing was naive CD4+ T cells sorted from blood. Per the publication, the cell subset or site label means: CD45RA+ positively selected. This TCR came from a man younger than 30 in good health. This receptor has the CDR3 CASSADRGTSGGGELFF. The DNA sequence reads TGTGCCAGCTCCGCAGATAGAGGGACTAGCGGAGGCGGGGAGCTGTTTTTT.